These 24 T cell receptor beta chains came from one sample sequenced in a study of cytomegalovirus exposure and HLA in healthy donors. With 60 Vbeta and 13 Jbeta primers, the PCR was carried out. The method was immunoSEQ multiplex PCR; TCRdb's version includes in-frame clones alone and lacks a portion of them. The table lists 100,000 to 150,000 clones, about 85% of them singletons. The material sequenced was PBMCs. These receptors all come from a boy aged 10-17 years in good health and CMV-seronegative.

This chain links TRBV9 with TRBJ2-2, with 8 nucleotides matching TRBD2. CDR3 size: 17 residues. Germline V CDR1 and CDR2: SGDLS, YYNGEE. Trimming took 0 bases from V and 3 from J; bases not matched to a gene: 7. CDR3: CASSVERGGRDTGELFF. CDR3 nucleotides: TGTGCCAGCAGCGTAGAGCGCGGGGGGAGGGACACCGGGGAGCTGTTTTTT.

The V call is TRBV7-9, the J call TRBJ2-3; 9 nucleotides match TRBD2. V shed 3 bases, J shed 3 bases, and the junction held 7 bases outside the gene matches. This CDR3 contains 16 residues. The germline V gene encodes CDR1 SEHNR and CDR2 FQNEAQ (reference sequence). CDR3 loop: CASSFVSGRGTDTQYF. In DNA form, the CDR3 reads TGTGCCAGCAGCTTCGTTAGCGGGAGAGGGACAGATACGCAGTATTTT.

The chain uses TRBV4-2 and TRBJ2-7; 7 bases agree with TRBD2. The CDR3 loop spans 17 amino acids. V gave up 1 base and J gave up 4 bases; unmatched junction bases: 13. The germline gives CDR1 LGHNA, CDR2 YNFKEQ. DNA for the CDR3: TGTGCCAGCAGCCAAGTTGGGACTATAGTTCCCCTTTACGAGCAGTACTTC. Translation gives CASSQVGTIVPLYEQYF.

CDR3 nucleotide sequence: TGTGCCAGCAGCTTCGGGACAGGGCGGGGAGAGCAGTTCTTC. This gives the protein CASSFGTGRGEQFF. V and J are TRBV7-9 and TRBJ2-1, with TRBD1 matching 9 bases. The length of the CDR3 is 14 residues. Germline CDR1 SEHNR, CDR2 FQNEAQ (reference sequence). The trim removed 3 bases at V and 10 bases at J, leaving 7 bases unmatched.

The rearrangement links TRBV19 to TRBJ1-1, with D perhaps TRBD1 (5 bases). The CDR3 covers 15 residues. Trimming took off 3 bases at V and 3 bases at J, with 14 bases between the two ends. Looked up from germline, CDR1 is LNHDA and CDR2 is SQIVND (reference sequence). The CDR3: CASSIAPQGDTEAFF. CDR3 DNA: TGTGCCAGTAGTATCGCCCCACAAGGGGACACTGAAGCTTTCTTT. Using reference TRBV19 and TRBJ1-1 for the parts outside the CDR3, the full variable domain is DGGITQSPKYLFRKEGQNVTLSCEQNLNHDAMYWYRQDPGQGLRLIYYSQIVNDFQKGDIAEGYSVSREKKESFPLTVTSAQKNPTAFYLCASSIAPQGDTEAFFGQGTRLTVV.

The chain carries TRBV4-1 and TRBJ1-2; possibly TRBD1 for D (6 bases). CDR1 MGHRA and CDR2 YSYEKL come from the germline V gene. Trimming removed 7 bases at V and 6 bases at J, with 9 bases between. The CDR3 covers 11 residues. The CDR3 region is CASTGADGYTF. The CDR3 nucleotides are TGCGCCAGCACAGGGGCAGATGGCTACACCTTC.

This chain links TRBV7-2 with TRBJ2-7; possibly TRBD2 for D (6 bases). CDR3 size: 17 residues. Trimming took 6 bases from V and 5 from J, leaving 26 bases between them. Germline lookup yields CDR1 SGHTA and CDR2 FQGNSA. CDR3: CASRPHFETGVIDEQYF. In DNA form, the CDR3 reads TGTGCCAGCAGGCCGCATTTTGAGACGGGAGTCATTGACGAGCAGTACTTC.

The rearrangement joins TRBV13 to TRBJ2-7, with a weak D call TRBD2 (6 bases). The germline V gene has CDR1 PRHDT and CDR2 FYEKMQ (reference sequence). The CDR3 covers 14 residues. Trimming took off 1 base at V and 1 base at J, with 8 bases between the two ends. The CDR3 region is CASSLDRGSYEQYF. CDR3 sequence (DNA): TGTGCCAGCAGCTTAGATCGGGGGTCCTACGAGCAGTACTTC.

This clone appeared once. The chain combines TRBV18 with TRBJ1-5; 8 bases line up with TRBD1. Germline V gene lookup returns CDR1 KGHSH and CDR2 LQKENI. This CDR3 region has 14 residues. With 1 base clipped from V and 7 bases from J, the junction kept 3 bases outside the gene matches. CDR3 sequence reads: CASSPLTGDQPQHF. The CDR3, as DNA: TGTGCCAGCTCACCACTGACAGGGGACCAGCCCCAGCATTTT. Filled out from reference TRBV18 and TRBJ1-5, the complete variable domain reads NAGVMQNPRHLVRRRGQEARLRCSPMKGHSHVYWYRQLPEEGLKFMVYLQKENIIDESGMPKERFSAEFPKEGPSILRIQQVVRGDSAAYFCASSPLTGDQPQHFGDGTRLSIL.

This chain links TRBV18 with TRBJ1-5; 7 bases map to TRBD1. There are 14 residues in the CDR3. J was trimmed by 6 bases and V by 3 bases; bases with no gene match: 5. The germline V gene encodes CDR1 KGHSH and CDR2 LQKENI. CDR3 sequence reads: CASSPRQGGQPQHF. CDR3 in DNA: TGTGCCAGCTCACCCCGACAGGGAGGTCAGCCCCAGCATTTT.

The chain carries TRBV27 and TRBJ2-7, with a weak D call TRBD1 (6 bases). The V and J ends lost 2 bases and 3 bases respectively, with 11 bases between them. The CDR3 has 14 amino acids. Germline CDR1 and CDR2: MNHEY and SMNVEV (reference sequence). CDR3 coding DNA: TGTGCCAGCAGTTTAGGAGACAGGTTCTACGAGCAGTACTTC. This translates into CASSLGDRFYEQYF.

The gene calls are TRBV28 and TRBJ2-7; unclear D gene. This CDR3 has 11 residues. V was trimmed by 5 bases and J by 5 bases, leaving 7 bases between them. Germline V gene sequence: CDR1 MDHEN, CDR2 SYDVKM. CDR3: CASSPQNEQYF. DNA for the CDR3: TGTGCCAGCAGTCCTCAGAACGAGCAGTACTTC.

V usage is TRBV6-1 and J usage is TRBJ2-1, with D possibly TRBD2 on 6 matching bases. V was shortened by 4 bases and J by 5 bases, with 15 bases between the two germline ends. Germline assignment: CDR1 MNHNS and CDR2 SASEGT. The length of the CDR3 is 15 residues. CDR3 bases: TGTGCCAGCAGTGCGGGGACTCTGACTAACAATGAGCAGTTCTTC. The encoded protein is CASSAGTLTNNEQFF.

The genes are TRBV7-2 and TRBJ1-1, with 8 bases identical to TRBD1. From germline, CDR1 is SGHTA and CDR2 FQGNSA. The CDR3 length is 14 residues. J gave up 5 bases and V 4 bases, and 6 bases lay outside the gene matches. CDR3 sequence reads: CASSSDRDGTEAFF. The CDR3 nucleotides read TGTGCCAGCAGCTCGGACAGGGACGGGACTGAAGCTTTCTTT.

The CDR3 coding sequence is TGTGCCAGCAGCTTGGATCAGGTCGGGGACAGAAAAATATCCTACGAGCAGTACTTC. Translation gives CASSLDQVGDRKISYEQYF. V and J are TRBV5-4 and TRBJ2-7; 7 bases match TRBD1. The CDR3 extends over 19 amino acids. Germline V gene lookup returns CDR1 SGHNT and CDR2 YYREEE (reference sequence). V shed 0 bases, J shed 1 base, and the junction held 16 bases outside the gene matches.

J is TRBJ2-3 and V is TRBV6-1; no definite D call. The CDR3 runs to 14 residues. CDR1 is MNHNS and CDR2 is SASEGT in the germline V gene. V was shortened by 2 bases and J by 3 bases, with 9 bases between the two germline ends. CDR3 sequence reads: CASSEHAATDTQYF. The CDR3 DNA follows: TGTGCCAGCAGTGAACACGCCGCGACAGATACGCAGTATTTT.

The rearrangement links TRBV5-6 to TRBJ2-7; 11 bases agree with TRBD2. The junction had 8 bases not matched to a gene; V was cut back by 3 bases and J by 3 bases. The CDR3 contains 16 residues. Germline assignment: CDR1 SGHDT and CDR2 YYEEEE. The CDR3 reads CASSSKGLADLYEQYF. The CDR3 DNA is TGTGCCAGCAGCTCCAAGGGACTAGCGGACCTCTACGAGCAGTACTTC.

This chain uses TRBV28 with TRBJ1-1, with D perhaps matching TRBD1 (6 bases). Germline lookup yields CDR1 MDHEN and CDR2 SYDVKM. The V and J ends lost 1 base and 2 bases respectively, with 14 bases between them. CDR3 length: 16 residues. This CDR3 is CASSLLDGGFNTEAFF. The CDR3 region has the DNA TGTGCCAGCAGTTTATTAGATGGGGGCTTCAACACTGAAGCTTTCTTT.

V is TRBV27 and J is TRBJ1-2; TRBD1 aligns across 9 bases. The V gene end was trimmed by 6 bases and the J gene end by 7 bases; junction bases not matched to a gene: 12. CDR3 length equals 15 residues. In germline, CDR1 is MNHEY, CDR2 SMNVEV (reference sequence). The CDR3 spells CASSRVGQGECGYTF. The CDR3 DNA is TGTGCCAGCAGCCGCGTGGGACAGGGTGAATGTGGCTACACCTTC.

The chain carries TRBV5-5 and TRBJ1-3; 7 nucleotides line up with TRBD1. Germline V CDR1 and CDR2: SGHKS, YYEKEE (reference sequence). V gave up 5 bases and J gave up 2 bases; unmatched junction bases: 4. This CDR3 contains 14 residues. CDR3 nucleotide sequence: TGTGCCAGCAGTACGCAGGGGGCTGGAAACACCATATATTTT. Translation gives CASSTQGAGNTIYF. Together with reference TRBV5-5 and TRBJ1-3, the CDR3 gives the full variable domain: DAGVTQSPTHLIKTRGQQVTLRCSPISGHKSVSWYQQVLGQGPQFIFQYYEKEERGRGNFPDRFSARQFPNYSSELNVNALLLGDSALYLCASSTQGAGNTIYFGEGSWLTVV.

This clone was found a few times. The J gene is TRBJ2-3, the V gene TRBV6-1, with 12 positions matching TRBD2. The germline CDR1 and CDR2 sequences are MNHNS and SASEGT. V was pared by 3 bases and J by 5 bases, with 6 bases of the junction left unmatched. The CDR3 spans 16 residues. Here the CDR3 reads CASSERLAGGVDTQYF. The CDR3 DNA follows: TGTGCCAGCAGTGAGCGTCTAGCGGGAGGGGTAGATACGCAGTATTTT.

The chain couples TRBV6-1 to TRBJ1-3, with TRBD1 identical over 10 bases. Trimming took 6 bases from V and 11 from J; bases not matched to a gene: 7. Per germline, CDR1 MNHNS and CDR2 SASEGT. This CDR3 spans 13 amino acids. In DNA, the CDR3 is TGTGCCAGCAGGGACAGGGGGACACCTCCCATATATTTT. Translating it yields CASRDRGTPPIYF.

The CDR3 is CSVEDRKREVGTQYF. The CDR3, as DNA: TGCAGCGTTGAAGATAGGAAGCGGGAGGTCGGTACGCAGTATTTT. V gene TRBV29-1 combines with J gene TRBJ2-3, with 9 bases identical to TRBD2. The germline V gene encodes CDR1 SQVTM and CDR2 ANQGSEA. The CDR3 loop spans 15 amino acids. V lost 0 bases, J lost 8 bases, and 9 bases stayed unmatched.

For the CDR3, the DNA is TGTGCCACCCAGGTGCAGGGAGGGAATTCACCCCTCCACTTT. Its protein product is CATQVQGGNSPLHF. V and J are TRBV6-5 and TRBJ1-6; D is perhaps TRBD1 (5 bases). Trimming pared 10 bases from V and 7 bases from J, leaving 17 bases between. In germline, CDR1 is MNHEY, CDR2 SVGAGI. This CDR3 has 14 amino acids.